One and the same sample provided the 5 T cell receptor beta chains below, sequenced in a study of response to subunit inactivated influenza vaccine. TCRdb processed the RT-PCR reads anew with MiXCR; each CDR3 protein has one entry. The repertoire holds fewer than 650,000 distinct CDR3 sequences, with roughly 13% as singletons. Sample: PBMCs from blood, taken roughly 46 days after vaccination. These receptors all come from a man aged 45-65 years who received an inactivated influenza vaccine.

This clonotype has only a few counts. V and J are TRBV20-1 and TRBJ2-2; 7 bases align to TRBD2. Germline-derived CDR1 and CDR2 are DFQATT and SNEGSKA (reference sequence). Trimming took 4 bases from V and 4 from J; bases not matched to a gene: 6. The CDR3 is 14 amino acids. Written as DNA, the CDR3 is TGCAGTGCTATAATTCGGGAGGTCACCGGGGAGCTGTTTTTT. It yields the protein CSAIIREVTGELFF.

This clonotype showed up many times. This chain links TRBV4-3 with TRBJ1-4, with a tentative D call TRBD1 (6 bases). The V gene's germline CDR1 is LGHNA and CDR2 YSLEER. This CDR3 contains 16 residues. The V end lost 0 bases, the J end lost 5 bases, and 13 bases lay between the germline ends. The CDR3 reads CASSQDAGGRNEKLFF. CDR3 DNA sequence: TGCGCCAGCAGCCAAGATGCGGGGGGCAGGAATGAAAAACTGTTTTTT.

The rearrangement links TRBV10-3 to TRBJ2-7, with TRBD1 matching over 9 bases. In germline, CDR1 is ENHRY, CDR2 SYGVKD. The CDR3 extends over 15 amino acids. Unmatched junction bases numbered 9, after V lost 4 bases and J lost 5 bases. The chain's CDR3 is CAISAYGTGSHEQYF. The CDR3 DNA reads as TGTGCCATCAGTGCATACGGGACAGGGTCCCACGAGCAGTACTTC.

CDR3 sequence (DNA): TGTGCCAGCAGCGGACAGGCCGTTTCCTACGAGCAGTACTTC. It translates to CASSGQAVSYEQYF. V usage is TRBV13 and J usage is TRBJ2-7; 7 nucleotides line up with TRBD1. CDR3 length: 14 residues. Per the germline V gene, CDR1 is PRHDT and CDR2 is FYEKMQ (reference sequence). J lost 1 base, V lost 5 bases, and 5 bases had no gene match.

In this sample, this clonotype turned up a few times. J is TRBJ2-5 and V is TRBV27; tentatively, D is TRBD2 (5 bases). CDR3 size: 13 residues. V dropped 3 bases and J dropped 5 bases, with 10 bases sitting between them. Germline V gene sequence: CDR1 MNHEY, CDR2 SMNVEV (reference sequence). CDR3 DNA sequence: TGTGCCAGCAGTTTGATCAGAGGGGAGACCCAGTACTTC. As protein: CASSLIRGETQYF.